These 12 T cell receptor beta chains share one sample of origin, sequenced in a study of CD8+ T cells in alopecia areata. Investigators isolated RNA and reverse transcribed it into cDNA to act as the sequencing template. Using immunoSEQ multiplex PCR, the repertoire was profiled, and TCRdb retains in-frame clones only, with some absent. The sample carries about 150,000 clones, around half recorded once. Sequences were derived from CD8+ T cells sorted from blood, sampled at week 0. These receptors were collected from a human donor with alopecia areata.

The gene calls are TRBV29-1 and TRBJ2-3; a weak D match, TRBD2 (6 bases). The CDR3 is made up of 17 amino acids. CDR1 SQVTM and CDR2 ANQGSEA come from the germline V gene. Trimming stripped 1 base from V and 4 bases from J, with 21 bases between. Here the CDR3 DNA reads TGCAGCGTTGAAGTCGTTGAGGGAGGAATAGACCCAGATACGCAGTATTTT. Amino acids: CSVEVVEGGIDPDTQYF.

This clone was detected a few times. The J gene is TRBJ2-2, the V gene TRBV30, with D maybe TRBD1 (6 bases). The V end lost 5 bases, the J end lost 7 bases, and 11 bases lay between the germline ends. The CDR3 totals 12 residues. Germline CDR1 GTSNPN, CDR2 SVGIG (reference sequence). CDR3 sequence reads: CAWQQGHGELFF. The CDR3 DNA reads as TGTGCCTGGCAACAGGGCCACGGGGAGCTGTTTTTT. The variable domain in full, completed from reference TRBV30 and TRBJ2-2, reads SQTIHQWPATLVQPVGSPLSLECTVEGTSNPNLYWYRQAAGRGLQLLFYSVGIGQISSEVPQNLSASRPQDRQFILSSKKLLLSDSGFYLCAWQQGHGELFFGEGSRLTVL.

CDR3 DNA sequence: TGTGCCAGCAGCCAAGCCCAGCAACCTTATGGCTACACCTTC. It codes for CASSQAQQPYGYTF. The chain couples TRBV14 to TRBJ1-2; D unclear. CDR1 and CDR2 (germline): SGHDN, FVKESK. This CDR3 is built from 14 residues. Trimming left V 1 base short and J 5 bases short, with 11 bases between.

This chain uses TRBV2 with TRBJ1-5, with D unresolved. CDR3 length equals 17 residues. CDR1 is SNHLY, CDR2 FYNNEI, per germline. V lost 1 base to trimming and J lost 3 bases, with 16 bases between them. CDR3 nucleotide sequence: TGTGCCAGCAGTGAAGTTCGTACAGCAACGTACAATCAGCCCCAGCATTTT. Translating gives CASSEVRTATYNQPQHF.

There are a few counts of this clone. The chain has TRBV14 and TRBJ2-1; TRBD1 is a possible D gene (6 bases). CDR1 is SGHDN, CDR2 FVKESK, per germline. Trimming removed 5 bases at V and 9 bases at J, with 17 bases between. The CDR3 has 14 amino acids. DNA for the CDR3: TGTGCCAGCAGCGGGCGCAGGGGAGTAGGTGAGCAGTTCTTC. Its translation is CASSGRRGVGEQFF.

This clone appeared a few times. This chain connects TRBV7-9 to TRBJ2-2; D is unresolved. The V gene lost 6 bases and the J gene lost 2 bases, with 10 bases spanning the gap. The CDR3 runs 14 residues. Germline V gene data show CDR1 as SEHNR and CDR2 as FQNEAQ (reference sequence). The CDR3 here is CASRPNSNTGELFF. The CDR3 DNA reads TGTGCCAGCAGACCGAACAGCAACACCGGGGAGCTGTTTTTT. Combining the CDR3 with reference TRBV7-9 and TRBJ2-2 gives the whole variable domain DTGVSQNPRHKITKRGQNVTFRCDPISEHNRLYWYRQTLGQGPEFLTYFQNEAQLEKSRLLSDRFSAERPKGSFSTLEIQRTEQGDSAMYLCASRPNSNTGELFFGEGSRLTVL.

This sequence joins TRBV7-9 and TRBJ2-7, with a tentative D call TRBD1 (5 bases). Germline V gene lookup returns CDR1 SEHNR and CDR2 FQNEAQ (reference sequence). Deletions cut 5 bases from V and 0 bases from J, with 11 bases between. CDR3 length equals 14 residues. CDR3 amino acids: CASSPGDSSYEQYF. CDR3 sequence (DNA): TGTGCCAGCAGCCCCGGCGACAGCTCCTACGAGCAGTACTTC.

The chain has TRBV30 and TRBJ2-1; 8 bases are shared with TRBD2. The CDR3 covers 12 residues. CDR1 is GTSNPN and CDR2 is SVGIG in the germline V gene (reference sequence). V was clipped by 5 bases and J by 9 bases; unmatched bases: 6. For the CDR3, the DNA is TGTGCCTGGGCTCCGGGGGGGAGTGAGCAGTTCTTC. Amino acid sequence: CAWAPGGSEQFF.

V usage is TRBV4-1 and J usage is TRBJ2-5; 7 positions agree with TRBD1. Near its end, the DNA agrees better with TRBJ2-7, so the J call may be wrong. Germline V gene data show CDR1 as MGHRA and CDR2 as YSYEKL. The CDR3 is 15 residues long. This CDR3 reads CASSRQTGDPYEQYF. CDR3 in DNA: TGCGCCAGCAGCCGTCAAACAGGGGACCCCTACGAGCAGTACTTC.

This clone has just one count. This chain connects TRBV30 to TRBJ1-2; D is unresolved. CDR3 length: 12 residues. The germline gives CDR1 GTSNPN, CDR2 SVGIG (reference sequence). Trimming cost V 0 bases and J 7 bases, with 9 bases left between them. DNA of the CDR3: TGTGCCTGGAGTGTGTACGGAGGTGGCTACACCTTC. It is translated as CAWSVYGGGYTF.

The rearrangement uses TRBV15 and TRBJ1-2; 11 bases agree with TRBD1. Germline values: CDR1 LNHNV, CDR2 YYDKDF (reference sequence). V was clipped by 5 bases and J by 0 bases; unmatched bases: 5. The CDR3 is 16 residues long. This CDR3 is CATSGGQGETNYGYTF. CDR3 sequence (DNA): TGTGCCACCAGCGGGGGACAGGGGGAGACTAACTATGGCTACACCTTC. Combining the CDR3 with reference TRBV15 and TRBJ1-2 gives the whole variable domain DAMVIQNPRYQVTQFGKPVTLSCSQTLNHNVMYWYQQKSSQAPKLLFHYYDKDFNNEADTPDNFQSRRPNTSFCFLDIRSPGLGDTAMYLCATSGGQGETNYGYTFGSGTRLTVV.

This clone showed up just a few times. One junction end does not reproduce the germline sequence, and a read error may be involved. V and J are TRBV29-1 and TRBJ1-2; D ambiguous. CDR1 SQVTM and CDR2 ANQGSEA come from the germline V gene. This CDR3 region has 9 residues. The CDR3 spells CSVGGVYAF. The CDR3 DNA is TGCAGCGTTGGTGGGGTCTATGCCTTC.